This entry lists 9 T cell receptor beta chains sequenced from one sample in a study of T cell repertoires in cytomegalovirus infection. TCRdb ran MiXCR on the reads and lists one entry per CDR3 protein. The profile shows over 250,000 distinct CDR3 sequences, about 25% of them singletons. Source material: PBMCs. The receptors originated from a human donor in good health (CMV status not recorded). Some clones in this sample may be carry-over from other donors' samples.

The CDR3 protein is CASSLSGQGEETQYF. For the CDR3, the DNA is TGTGCCAGCAGTTTATCCGGACAGGGGGAAGAGACCCAGTACTTC. The rearrangement links TRBV28 to TRBJ2-5; 10 nucleotides align to TRBD1. The V segment lost 1 base and the J segment 3 bases; nucleotides outside the gene matches: 2. Per the germline V gene, CDR1 is MDHEN and CDR2 is SYDVKM. The CDR3 length is 15 residues.

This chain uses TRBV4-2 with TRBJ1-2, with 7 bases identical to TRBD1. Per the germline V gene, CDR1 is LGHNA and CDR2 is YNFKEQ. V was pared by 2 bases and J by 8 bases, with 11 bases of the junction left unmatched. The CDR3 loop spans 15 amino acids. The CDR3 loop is CASSQPGQTLKGYTF. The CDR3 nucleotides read TGTGCCAGCAGCCAACCGGGACAGACGCTAAAGGGCTACACCTTC.

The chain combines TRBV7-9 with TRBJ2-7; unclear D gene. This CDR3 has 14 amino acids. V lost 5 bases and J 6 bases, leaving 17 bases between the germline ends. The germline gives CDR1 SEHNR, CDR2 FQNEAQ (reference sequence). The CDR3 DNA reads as TGTGCCAGCAGCGCCTCCGGAGTTGGGTCCGAGCAGTACTTC. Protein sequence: CASSASGVGSEQYF.

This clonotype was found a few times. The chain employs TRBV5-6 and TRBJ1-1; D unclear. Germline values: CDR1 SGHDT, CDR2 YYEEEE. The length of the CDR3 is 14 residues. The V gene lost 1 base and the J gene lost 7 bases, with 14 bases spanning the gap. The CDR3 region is CASSLSLLSGEAFF. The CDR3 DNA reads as TGTGCCAGCAGCTTGAGTTTATTGAGCGGTGAAGCTTTCTTT.

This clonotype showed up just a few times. The CDR3 region has the DNA TGTGCCACCAGTAAAAGCAATCAGCCCCAGCATTTT. Its translation: CATSKSNQPQHF. V is TRBV15 and J is TRBJ1-5; D ambiguous. The germline V gene has CDR1 LNHNV and CDR2 YYDKDF (reference sequence). Trimming removed 6 bases from V and 1 base from J, with 4 bases in between. CDR3 length: 12 amino acids.

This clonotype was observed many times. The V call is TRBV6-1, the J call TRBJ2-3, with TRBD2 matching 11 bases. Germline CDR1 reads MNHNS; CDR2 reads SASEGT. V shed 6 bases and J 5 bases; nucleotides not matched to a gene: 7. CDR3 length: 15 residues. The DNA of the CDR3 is TGTGCCAGCAGAGGACTAGCGGGCGGTGAAGATACGCAGTATTTT. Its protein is CASRGLAGGEDTQYF.

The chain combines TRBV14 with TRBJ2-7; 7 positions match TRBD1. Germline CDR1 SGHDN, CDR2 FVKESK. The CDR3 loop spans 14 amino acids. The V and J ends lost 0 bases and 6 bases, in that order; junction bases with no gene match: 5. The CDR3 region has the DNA TGTGCCAGCAGCCAAGAGGGACAGAGCGCCGAGCAGTACTTC. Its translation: CASSQEGQSAEQYF.

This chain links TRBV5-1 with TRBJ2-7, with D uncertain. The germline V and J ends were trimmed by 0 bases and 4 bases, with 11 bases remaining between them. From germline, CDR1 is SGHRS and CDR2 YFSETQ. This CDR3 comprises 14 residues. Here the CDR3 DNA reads TGCGCCAGCAGCTTGGGAAAGGGAATATACGAGCAGTACTTC. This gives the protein CASSLGKGIYEQYF.

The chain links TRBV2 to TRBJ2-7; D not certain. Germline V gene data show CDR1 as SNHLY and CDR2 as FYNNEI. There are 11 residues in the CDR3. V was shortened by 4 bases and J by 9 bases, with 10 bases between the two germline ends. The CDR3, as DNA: TGTGCCAGCAGTGCCGATTTGAGGCAGTACTTC. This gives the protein CASSADLRQYF.